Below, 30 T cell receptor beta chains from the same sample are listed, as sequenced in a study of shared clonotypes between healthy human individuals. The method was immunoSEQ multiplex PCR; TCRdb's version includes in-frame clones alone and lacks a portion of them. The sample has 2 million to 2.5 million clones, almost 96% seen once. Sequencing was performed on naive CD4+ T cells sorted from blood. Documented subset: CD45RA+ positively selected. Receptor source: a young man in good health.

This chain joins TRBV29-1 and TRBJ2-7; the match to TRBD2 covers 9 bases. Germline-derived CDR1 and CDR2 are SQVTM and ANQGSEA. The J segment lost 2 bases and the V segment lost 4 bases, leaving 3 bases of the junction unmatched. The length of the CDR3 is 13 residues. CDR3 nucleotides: TGCAGCGTTGTGGGACTAGCTCCCTACGAGCAGTACTTC. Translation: CSVVGLAPYEQYF.

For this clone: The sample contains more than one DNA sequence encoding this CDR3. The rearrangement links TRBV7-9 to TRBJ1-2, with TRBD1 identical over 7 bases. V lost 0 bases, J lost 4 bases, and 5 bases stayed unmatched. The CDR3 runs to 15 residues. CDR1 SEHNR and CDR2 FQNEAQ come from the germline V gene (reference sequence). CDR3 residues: CASSLAGGEGYGYTF. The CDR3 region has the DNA TGTGCCAGCAGCTTAGCAGGGGGCGAGGGCTATGGCTACACCTTC.

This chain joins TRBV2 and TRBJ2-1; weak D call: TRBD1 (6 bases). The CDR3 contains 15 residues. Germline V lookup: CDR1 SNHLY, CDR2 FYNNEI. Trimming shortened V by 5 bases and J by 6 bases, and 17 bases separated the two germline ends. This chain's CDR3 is CASSPRGRGSNEQFF. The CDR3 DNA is TGTGCCAGCAGTCCCAGGGGAAGGGGTAGCAATGAGCAGTTCTTC.

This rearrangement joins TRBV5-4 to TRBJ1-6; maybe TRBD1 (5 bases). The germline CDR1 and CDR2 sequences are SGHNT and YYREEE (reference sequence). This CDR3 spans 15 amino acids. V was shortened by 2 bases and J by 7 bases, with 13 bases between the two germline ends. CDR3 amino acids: CASSLGAGTNSPLHF. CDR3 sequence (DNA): TGTGCCAGCAGCTTAGGGGCAGGGACGAATTCACCCCTCCACTTT. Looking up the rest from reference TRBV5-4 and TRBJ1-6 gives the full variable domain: ETGVTQSPTHLIKTRGQQVTLRCSSQSGHNTVSWYQQALGQGPQFIFQYYREEENGRGNFPPRFSGLQFPNYSSELNVNALELDDSALYLCASSLGAGTNSPLHFGNGTRLTVT.

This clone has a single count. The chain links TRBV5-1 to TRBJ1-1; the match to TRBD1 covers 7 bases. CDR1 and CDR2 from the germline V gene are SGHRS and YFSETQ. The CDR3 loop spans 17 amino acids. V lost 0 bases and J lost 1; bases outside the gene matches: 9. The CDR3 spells CASSLGKTGTQNTEAFF. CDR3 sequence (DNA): TGCGCCAGCAGCTTGGGTAAGACAGGGACTCAGAACACTGAAGCTTTCTTT.

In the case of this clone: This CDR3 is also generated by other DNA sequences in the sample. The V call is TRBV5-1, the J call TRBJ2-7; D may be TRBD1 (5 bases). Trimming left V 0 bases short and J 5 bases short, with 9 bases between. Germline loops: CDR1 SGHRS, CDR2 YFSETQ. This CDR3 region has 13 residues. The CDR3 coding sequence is TGCGCCAGCAGCTTGGTGCTAGGGGACGAGCAGTACTTC. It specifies CASSLVLGDEQYF.

CDR3 DNA sequence: TGTGCCAGCAGCTCGTTCGAGGGGGAGGTCTACACCTTC. Residues: CASSSFEGEVYTF. The chain links TRBV9 to TRBJ1-2; possible D gene TRBD1, 6 bases. This CDR3 comprises 13 residues. The germline CDR1 and CDR2 sequences are SGDLS and YYNGEE. V lost 4 bases and J 10 bases, leaving 17 bases between the germline ends.

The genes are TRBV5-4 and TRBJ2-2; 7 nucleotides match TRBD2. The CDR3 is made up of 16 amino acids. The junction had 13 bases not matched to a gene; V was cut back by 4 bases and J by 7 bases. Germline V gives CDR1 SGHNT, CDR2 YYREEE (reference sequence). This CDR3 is CASSKPASGTHGELFF. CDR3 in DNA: TGTGCCAGCAGCAAGCCCGCTAGCGGAACTCACGGGGAGCTGTTTTTT.

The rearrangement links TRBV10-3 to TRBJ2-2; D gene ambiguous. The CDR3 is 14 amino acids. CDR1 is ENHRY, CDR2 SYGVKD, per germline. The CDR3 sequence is CAASGSPNTGELFF. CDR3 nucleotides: TGTGCTGCTTCCGGCAGTCCGAACACCGGGGAGCTGTTTTTT.

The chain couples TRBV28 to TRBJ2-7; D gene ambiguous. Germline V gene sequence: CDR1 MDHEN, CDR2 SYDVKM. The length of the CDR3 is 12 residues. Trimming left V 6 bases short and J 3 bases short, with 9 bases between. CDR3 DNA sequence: TGTGCCAGCAGCCTAATAGTCTACGAGCAGTACTTC. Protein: CASSLIVYEQYF.

The DNA for the CDR3 is TGTGCCAGCAGCTTAGCTAGCGGGAACTCCTACAATGAGCAGTTCTTC. Residues: CASSLASGNSYNEQFF. This chain joins TRBV7-2 and TRBJ2-1; 8 bases match TRBD2. This CDR3 region has 16 residues. V lost 0 bases, J lost 0 bases, and 1 base stayed unmatched. CDR1 SGHTA and CDR2 FQGNSA come from the germline V gene.

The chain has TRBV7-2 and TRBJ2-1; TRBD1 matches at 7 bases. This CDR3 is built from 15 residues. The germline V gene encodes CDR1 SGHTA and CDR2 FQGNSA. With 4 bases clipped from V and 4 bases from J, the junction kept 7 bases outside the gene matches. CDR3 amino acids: CASSYQRQGYNEQFF. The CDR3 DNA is TGTGCCAGCAGCTATCAACGACAGGGTTACAATGAGCAGTTCTTC.

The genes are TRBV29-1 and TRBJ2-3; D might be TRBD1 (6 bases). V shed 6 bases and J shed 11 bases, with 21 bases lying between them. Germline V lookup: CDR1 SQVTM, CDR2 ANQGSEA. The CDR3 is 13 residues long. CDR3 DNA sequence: TGCAGCGTGGGGGCTGGATCACAGATAGGGCAGTATTTT. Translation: CSVGAGSQIGQYF.

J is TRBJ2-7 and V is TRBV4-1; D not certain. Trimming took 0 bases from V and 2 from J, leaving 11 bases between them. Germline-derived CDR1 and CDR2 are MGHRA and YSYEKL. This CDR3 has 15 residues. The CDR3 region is CASSQEPGRTYEQYF. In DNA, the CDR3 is TGCGCCAGCAGCCAAGAGCCGGGCCGCACCTACGAGCAGTACTTC.

The CDR3 spells CATSRTSGVPYEQYF. CDR3 DNA sequence: TGTGCCACCAGCAGAACGAGCGGGGTTCCCTACGAGCAGTACTTC. This chain connects TRBV15 to TRBJ2-7; 7 bases match TRBD2. The V gene's germline CDR1 is LNHNV and CDR2 YYDKDF (reference sequence). V was pared by 2 bases and J by 2 bases, with 6 bases of the junction left unmatched. The CDR3 is made up of 15 amino acids.

The CDR3 sequence: CATSRVLTTYEQYF. DNA of the CDR3: TGTGCCACCAGCAGAGTGCTGACAACCTACGAGCAGTACTTC. This chain links TRBV15 with TRBJ2-7; D is unresolved. The V end lost 1 base, the J end lost 2 bases, and 9 bases lay between the germline ends. The CDR3 contains 14 residues. The germline CDR1 and CDR2 sequences are LNHNV and YYDKDF (reference sequence).

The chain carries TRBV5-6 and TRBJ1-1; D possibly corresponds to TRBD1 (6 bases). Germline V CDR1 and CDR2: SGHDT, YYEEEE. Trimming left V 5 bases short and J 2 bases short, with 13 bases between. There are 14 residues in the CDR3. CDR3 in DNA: TGTGCCAGCAGTTCACCGGGGGCTAACACTGAAGCTTTCTTT. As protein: CASSSPGANTEAFF.

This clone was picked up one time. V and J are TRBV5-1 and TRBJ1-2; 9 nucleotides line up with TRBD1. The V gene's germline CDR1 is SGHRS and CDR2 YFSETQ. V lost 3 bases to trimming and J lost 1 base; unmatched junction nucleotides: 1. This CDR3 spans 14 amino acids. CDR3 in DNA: TGCGCCAGCAGCTGGGACAGGGATAACTATGGCTACACCTTC. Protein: CASSWDRDNYGYTF.

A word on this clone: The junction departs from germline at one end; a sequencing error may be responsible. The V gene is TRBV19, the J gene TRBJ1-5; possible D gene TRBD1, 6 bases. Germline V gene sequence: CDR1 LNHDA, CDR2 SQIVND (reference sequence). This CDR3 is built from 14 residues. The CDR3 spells CASSEVGGKQPQHF. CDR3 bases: TGTGCCAGTAGTGAGGTGGGGGGCAAGCAGCCCCAGCATTTT.

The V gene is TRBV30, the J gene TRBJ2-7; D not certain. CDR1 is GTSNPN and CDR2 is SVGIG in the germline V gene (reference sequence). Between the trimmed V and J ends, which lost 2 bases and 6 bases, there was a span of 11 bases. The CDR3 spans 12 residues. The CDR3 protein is CAWSISSFEQYF. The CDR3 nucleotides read TGTGCCTGGAGTATTTCGAGCTTCGAGCAGTACTTC.

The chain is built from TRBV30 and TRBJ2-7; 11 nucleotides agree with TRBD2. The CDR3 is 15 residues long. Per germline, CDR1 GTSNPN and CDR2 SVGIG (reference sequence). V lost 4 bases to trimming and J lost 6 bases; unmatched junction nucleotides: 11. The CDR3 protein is CAWTGLAAPTSEQYF. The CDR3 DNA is TGTGCCTGGACGGGACTAGCGGCGCCTACGAGCGAGCAGTACTTC.

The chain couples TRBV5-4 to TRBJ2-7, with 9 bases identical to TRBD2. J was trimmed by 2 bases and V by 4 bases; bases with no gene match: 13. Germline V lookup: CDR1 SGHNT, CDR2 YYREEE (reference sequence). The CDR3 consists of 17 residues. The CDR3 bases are TGTGCCAGCAGCATCACGGCCCGCGGGAGGGACCCCTACGAGCAGTACTTC. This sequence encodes CASSITARGRDPYEQYF.

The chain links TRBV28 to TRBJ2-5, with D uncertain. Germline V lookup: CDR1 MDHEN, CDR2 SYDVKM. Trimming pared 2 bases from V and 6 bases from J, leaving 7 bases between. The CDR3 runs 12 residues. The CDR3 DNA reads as TGTGCCAGCAGTTTAACGTCGAAGACCCAGTACTTC. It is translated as CASSLTSKTQYF.

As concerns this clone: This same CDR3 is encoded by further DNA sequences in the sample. The CDR3 reads CASSGQMNTGELFF. The CDR3 DNA reads TGTGCCAGCAGCGGGCAGATGAACACCGGGGAGCTGTTTTTT. The genes are TRBV9 and TRBJ2-2; D gene unclear. The CDR3 has 14 amino acids. Trimming pared 3 bases from V and 1 base from J, leaving 7 bases between. CDR1 is SGDLS and CDR2 is YYNGEE in the germline V gene.

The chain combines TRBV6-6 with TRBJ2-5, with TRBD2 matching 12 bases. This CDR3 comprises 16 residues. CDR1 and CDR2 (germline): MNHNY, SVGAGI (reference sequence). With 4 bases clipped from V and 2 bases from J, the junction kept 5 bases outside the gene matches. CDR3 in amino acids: CASSSGLAGPQETQYF. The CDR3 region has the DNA TGTGCCAGCAGTTCTGGACTAGCGGGGCCACAAGAGACCCAGTACTTC.

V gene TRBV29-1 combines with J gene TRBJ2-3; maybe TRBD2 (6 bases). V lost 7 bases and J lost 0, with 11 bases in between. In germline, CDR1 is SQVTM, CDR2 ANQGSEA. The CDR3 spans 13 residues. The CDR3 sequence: CSARAGSTDTQYF. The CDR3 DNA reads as TGCAGCGCGAGGGCGGGGAGCACAGATACGCAGTATTTT.

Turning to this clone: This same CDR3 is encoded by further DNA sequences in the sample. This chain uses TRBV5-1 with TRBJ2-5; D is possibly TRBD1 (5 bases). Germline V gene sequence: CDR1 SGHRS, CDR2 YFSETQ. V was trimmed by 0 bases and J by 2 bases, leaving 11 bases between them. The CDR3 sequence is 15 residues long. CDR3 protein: CASSLDPGPQETQYF. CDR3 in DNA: TGCGCCAGCAGCTTGGATCCAGGGCCTCAAGAGACCCAGTACTTC.

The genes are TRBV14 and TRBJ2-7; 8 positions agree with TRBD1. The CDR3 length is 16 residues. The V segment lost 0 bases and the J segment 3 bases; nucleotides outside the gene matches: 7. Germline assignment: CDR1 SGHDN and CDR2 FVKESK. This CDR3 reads CASSQDWGQDDYEQYF. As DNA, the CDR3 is TGTGCCAGCAGCCAAGATTGGGGACAGGATGACTACGAGCAGTACTTC. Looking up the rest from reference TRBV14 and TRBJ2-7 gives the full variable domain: EAGVTQFPSHSVIEKGQTVTLRCDPISGHDNLYWYRRVMGKEIKFLLHFVKESKQDESGMPNNRFLAERTGGTYSTLKVQPAELEDSGVYFCASSQDWGQDDYEQYFGPGTRLTVT.

The CDR3 here is CASSPPLGTGTNYGYTF. The CDR3, as DNA: TGCGCCAGCAGCCCTCCCCTCGGGACAGGGACCAACTATGGCTACACCTTC. This chain links TRBV4-1 with TRBJ1-2; 9 bases are shared with TRBD1. Germline-derived CDR1 and CDR2 are MGHRA and YSYEKL. V lost 4 bases and J lost 2; bases outside the gene matches: 11. CDR3 length equals 17 residues.

CDR3 region: CAWSLSRTSGFSYEQYF. CDR3 nucleotides: TGTGCCTGGAGTCTTTCGAGGACTAGCGGGTTCTCCTACGAGCAGTACTTC. This chain joins TRBV30 and TRBJ2-7; TRBD2 matches 11 bases. This CDR3 spans 17 amino acids. With V trimmed by 2 bases and J by 0 bases, 9 bases remained unmatched. CDR1 is GTSNPN and CDR2 is SVGIG in the germline V gene (reference sequence).